The 31 T cell receptor beta chains listed next were all sequenced from one sample in a study of neoadjuvant anti-PD-1 for oral cavity cancer. The data were produced by immunoSEQ multiplex PCR, yet TCRdb's version contains in-frame clones alone and is incomplete. The profile covers over 6,500 clones, with 65% to 85% appearing a single time and more than 3% taken by the ten largest. The sequencing used PBMCs, collected before nivolumab (anti-PD-1) treatment. These receptors came from a person between 35 and 79 years old with oral cavity squamous cell carcinoma.

The chain uses TRBV7-2 and TRBJ1-5; D remains unclear. Per germline, CDR1 SGHTA and CDR2 FQGNSA. Trimming took off 5 bases at V and 9 bases at J, with 17 bases between the two ends. The CDR3 has 14 residues. The CDR3 region is CASSLDGKGLPQHF. The DNA for the CDR3 is TGTGCCAGCAGCCTCGACGGAAAGGGATTGCCCCAGCATTTT. Supplemented by reference TRBV7-2 and TRBJ1-5, the full variable domain reads GAGVSQSPSNKVTEKGKDVELRCDPISGHTALYWYRQSLGQGLEFLIYFQGNSAPDKSGLPSDRFSAERTGGSVSTLTIQRTQQEDSAVYLCASSLDGKGLPQHFGDGTRLSIL.

This chain uses TRBV19 with TRBJ2-2; either TRBD1 or TRBD2 may supply D (5 bases each). CDR3 size: 15 residues. Germline lookup yields CDR1 LNHDA and CDR2 SQIVND (reference sequence). Trimming removed 5 bases at V and 4 bases at J, with 14 bases between. The DNA of the CDR3 is TGTGCCAGTAGTTCTGGACAACGGGGCACCGGGGAGCTGTTTTTT. Translated: CASSSGQRGTGELFF.

V and J are TRBV7-2 and TRBJ2-7; 9 bases line up with TRBD2. CDR3 length: 15 amino acids. Germline CDR1 SGHTA, CDR2 FQGNSA. The V segment lost 6 bases and the J segment 3 bases; nucleotides outside the gene matches: 9. The CDR3 nucleotides are TGTGCCAGCAGTGGGGGGCTAGCGGGGTTCTACGAGCAGTACTTC. It is translated as CASSGGLAGFYEQYF.

The CDR3: CASITGTGTTGELFF. The CDR3 DNA reads as TGTGCCAGCATTACCGGGACAGGGACCACCGGGGAGCTGTTTTTT. This chain connects TRBV2 to TRBJ2-2; 9 nucleotides match TRBD1. V was pared by 7 bases and J by 4 bases, with 7 bases of the junction left unmatched. The germline CDR1 and CDR2 sequences are SNHLY and FYNNEI. There are 15 residues in the CDR3. Using reference TRBV2 and TRBJ2-2 for the parts outside the CDR3, the full variable domain is EPEVTQTPSHQVTQMGQEVILRCVPISNHLYFYWYRQILGQKVEFLVSFYNNEISEKSEIFDDQFSVERPDGSNFTLKIRSTKLEDSAMYFCASITGTGTTGELFFGEGSRLTVL.

The chain recombines TRBV7-2 with TRBJ2-7; D gene unclear. The V gene's germline CDR1 is SGHTA and CDR2 FQGNSA. This CDR3 contains 13 residues. V gave up 1 base and J gave up 2 bases, with 6 bases separating them. The CDR3 loop reads CASSLGEAYEQYF. DNA of the CDR3: TGTGCCAGCAGCTTAGGGGAAGCCTACGAGCAGTACTTC.

The chain links TRBV2 to TRBJ2-3; 8 bases fit TRBD2. J was trimmed by 5 bases and V by 3 bases; bases with no gene match: 1. The germline V gene has CDR1 SNHLY and CDR2 FYNNEI. This CDR3 is 13 amino acids long. CDR3: CASSDGGGDTQYF. CDR3 sequence (DNA): TGTGCCAGCAGTGACGGGGGGGGAGATACGCAGTATTTT.

The chain has TRBV7-8 and TRBJ1-2; 8 bases fit TRBD1. Trimming took 1 base from V and 4 from J; bases not matched to a gene: 8. CDR3 size: 16 residues. Germline V gene data show CDR1 as SGHVS and CDR2 as FQNEAQ. The CDR3, as DNA: TGTGCCAGCAGCTTAGACACCGGACAGGGAGGCTATGGCTACACCTTC. It translates to CASSLDTGQGGYGYTF.

The chain has TRBV5-1 and TRBJ2-5, with 10 bases aligning to TRBD2. Germline V gene sequence: CDR1 SGHRS, CDR2 YFSETQ. CDR3 length: 17 residues. The ends lost 0 bases at V and 3 bases at J; junction bases unmatched: 8. CDR3 sequence reads: CASSLAPKTSGEETQYF. Written as DNA, the CDR3 is TGCGCCAGCAGCTTGGCCCCGAAAACTAGCGGGGAAGAGACCCAGTACTTC.

The chain employs TRBV5-4 and TRBJ1-2, with 8 bases lining up with TRBD1. The germline V gene encodes CDR1 SGHNT and CDR2 YYREEE (reference sequence). The CDR3 is 13 amino acids. V dropped 4 bases and J dropped 5; count of bases not matched to a gene: 4. The chain's CDR3 is CASSIQGEYGYTF. CDR3 bases: TGTGCCAGCAGCATACAGGGGGAATATGGCTACACCTTC.

V and J are TRBV19 and TRBJ1-2; D perhaps matches TRBD1 (6 bases). The CDR3 extends over 15 amino acids. The ends were cut back, 7 bases at V and 0 bases at J, with 15 bases in the middle. Per germline, CDR1 LNHDA and CDR2 SQIVND (reference sequence). CDR3 nucleotide sequence: TGTGCCAGTACTCCTAACAGGGTTGCTAACTATGGCTACACCTTC. This codes for CASTPNRVANYGYTF.

V usage is TRBV10-3 and J usage is TRBJ2-2; TRBD1 matches at 9 bases. Trimming cost V 6 bases and J 0 bases; bases outside gene matches: 2. There are 15 residues in the CDR3. From germline, CDR1 is ENHRY and CDR2 SYGVKD. The CDR3: CAISGTGTNTGELFF. CDR3 sequence (DNA): TGTGCCATCAGCGGGACAGGGACGAACACCGGGGAGCTGTTTTTT.

The chain employs TRBV30 and TRBJ1-4, with a possible D match to TRBD1 (5 bases). V dropped 5 bases and J dropped 8 bases, with 9 bases sitting between them. The length of the CDR3 is 11 residues. Germline V CDR1 and CDR2: GTSNPN, SVGIG (reference sequence). The CDR3: CAWERGEKLFF. The DNA of the CDR3 is TGTGCCTGGGAGAGGGGAGAAAAACTGTTTTTT.

The table lists this clone with a few counts. The chain joins TRBV7-2 to TRBJ2-1, with TRBD2 matching over 11 bases. The V gene end was trimmed by 6 bases and the J gene end by 10 bases; junction bases not matched to a gene: 11. Germline lookup yields CDR1 SGHTA and CDR2 FQGNSA. The CDR3 length is 15 residues. The DNA for the CDR3 is TGTGCCAGCAGATCCTTAGCGGGGGGGCTATTAGAGCAGTTCTTC. Translation: CASRSLAGGLLEQFF.

V and J are TRBV19 and TRBJ1-4; D is uncertain. V was cut by 1 base and J by 5 bases, with 8 bases left in between. Per germline, CDR1 LNHDA and CDR2 SQIVND (reference sequence). The CDR3 totals 14 residues. For the CDR3, the DNA is TGTGCCAGTAGTATAGGAGGGAGGAATGAAAAACTGTTTTTT. It codes for CASSIGGRNEKLFF.

The chain has TRBV6-5 and TRBJ2-6; no clear D gene. This CDR3 is 15 amino acids long. Trimming left V 0 bases short and J 0 bases short, with 3 bases between. Germline CDR1 reads MNHEY; CDR2 reads SVGAGI. CDR3 nucleotide sequence: TGTGCCAGCAGTTACTCAGGCTCTGGGGCCAACGTCCTGACTTTC. It specifies CASSYSGSGANVLTF.

This clone turned up a few times. The rearrangement joins TRBV7-6 to TRBJ1-6, with TRBD1 matching over 8 bases. V shed 6 bases and J 5 bases; nucleotides not matched to a gene: 3. The germline gives CDR1 SGHVS, CDR2 FNYEAQ. The CDR3 loop spans 14 amino acids. CDR3 region: CASRRTGNNSPLHF. CDR3 bases: TGTGCCAGCAGAAGGACAGGGAATAATTCACCCCTCCACTTT. The full variable domain, completed using reference TRBV7-6 and TRBJ1-6, is GAGVSQSPRYKVTKRGQDVALRCDPISGHVSLYWYRQALGQGPEFLTYFNYEAQQDKSGLPNDRFSAERPEGSISTLTIQRTEQRDSAMYRCASRRTGNNSPLHFGNGTRLTVT.

The chain combines TRBV7-2 with TRBJ1-2; 10 positions match TRBD1. The trim removed 4 bases at V and 3 bases at J, leaving 8 bases unmatched. Germline V lookup: CDR1 SGHTA, CDR2 FQGNSA. The CDR3 consists of 16 residues. CDR3 DNA: TGTGCCAGCAGCTCCAGTATGGGGACAGGGGACTATGGCTACACCTTC. Translating gives CASSSSMGTGDYGYTF.

V usage is TRBV6-6 and J usage is TRBJ2-4; D may match TRBD1 or TRBD2 (5 bases each). V was pared by 5 bases and J by 0 bases, with 14 bases between. CDR1 and CDR2 (germline): MNHNY, SVGAGI (reference sequence). The CDR3 sequence is 16 residues long. The CDR3 nucleotides read TGTGCCAGCAGTCAGGGACGGGTACTAGCCAAAAACATTCAGTACTTC. This sequence encodes CASSQGRVLAKNIQYF.

As concerns this clone: At one end the junction does not follow the germline gene, possibly because of a read error. The rearrangement links TRBV28 to TRBJ2-5; D possibly matches TRBD1 or TRBD2 (5 bases each). The CDR3 has 13 residues. The germline V gene encodes CDR1 MDHEN and CDR2 SYDVKM. This CDR3 reads CASSWQGRLLAHF. The DNA of the CDR3 is TGTGCCAGCAGTTGGCAGGGCCGTCTCTTAGCGCACTTC.

The chain couples TRBV9 to TRBJ2-1, with TRBD1 matching 10 bases. This CDR3 spans 17 amino acids. Germline assignment: CDR1 SGDLS and CDR2 YYNGEE. The J segment lost 0 bases and the V segment lost 3 bases, leaving 6 bases of the junction unmatched. Here the CDR3 reads CASSGEGQGSSYNEQFF. CDR3 bases: TGTGCCAGCAGCGGTGAGGGACAGGGGAGCTCCTACAATGAGCAGTTCTTC.

The J gene is TRBJ2-5, the V gene TRBV7-2; 7 nucleotides line up with TRBD1. The junction had 4 bases not matched to a gene; V was cut back by 2 bases and J by 4 bases. CDR3 size: 14 residues. The V gene's germline CDR1 is SGHTA and CDR2 FQGNSA. The CDR3 DNA sequence: TGTGCCAGCAGCTTATACAGGGGCGGAGAGACCCAGTACTTC. Protein sequence: CASSLYRGGETQYF.

V gene TRBV6-4 combines with J gene TRBJ1-4, with TRBD1 identical over 7 bases. Germline V gives CDR1 MRHNA, CDR2 SNTAGT. This CDR3 comprises 16 residues. After removal of 7 bases from V and 5 bases from J, the junction contained 13 bases not matched to a gene. The CDR3 nucleotides read TGTGCCAGCACCACCAGATGGGACAGCTTAAATGAAAAACTGTTTTTT. This sequence encodes CASTTRWDSLNEKLFF.

The rearrangement links TRBV7-2 to TRBJ2-1; the match to TRBD2 covers 9 bases. The CDR3 extends over 18 amino acids. From germline, CDR1 is SGHTA and CDR2 FQGNSA. With V trimmed by 1 base and J by 3 bases, 10 bases remained unmatched. CDR3 sequence: CASSLDPGRRGGYNEQFF. CDR3 coding DNA: TGTGCCAGCAGCTTAGATCCAGGCCGGCGGGGGGGCTACAATGAGCAGTTCTTC.

This chain connects TRBV14 to TRBJ1-5; TRBD1 is a possible D gene (5 bases). V lost 4 bases to trimming and J lost 1 base, with 23 bases between them. The CDR3 runs 19 residues. Germline V gene data show CDR1 as SGHDN and CDR2 as FVKESK. CDR3 region: CASSLTFSEPTGSNQPQHF. CDR3 DNA: TGTGCCAGCAGCCTGACCTTTTCAGAACCCACAGGAAGCAATCAGCCCCAGCATTTT. Looking up the rest from reference TRBV14 and TRBJ1-5 gives the full variable domain: EAGVTQFPSHSVIEKGQTVTLRCDPISGHDNLYWYRRVMGKEIKFLLHFVKESKQDESGMPNNRFLAERTGGTYSTLKVQPAELEDSGVYFCASSLTFSEPTGSNQPQHFGDGTRLSIL.

The chain uses TRBV6-6 and TRBJ2-2, with 10 bases lining up with TRBD1. Germline CDR1 and CDR2: MNHNY and SVGAGI (reference sequence). Trimming at V came to 5 bases and at J to 6 bases, leaving 3 bases not matched to a gene. The CDR3 totals 14 residues. The CDR3 sequence is CASSTDRGSGELFF. DNA of the CDR3: TGTGCCAGCAGTACGGACAGGGGGTCCGGGGAGCTGTTTTTT.

CDR3 region: CASRSGQGKTQYF. The CDR3 nucleotides are TGTGCCAGCAGGTCGGGACAGGGGAAGACCCAGTACTTC. V usage is TRBV6-1 and J usage is TRBJ2-5; 10 bases line up with TRBD1. The V gene end was trimmed by 6 bases and the J gene end by 6 bases; junction bases not matched to a gene: 4. Per the germline V gene, CDR1 is MNHNS and CDR2 is SASEGT. This CDR3 has 13 residues.

The chain combines TRBV10-3 with TRBJ1-5; D not certain. V was cut by 5 bases and J by 0 bases, with 5 bases left in between. The CDR3 runs 13 residues. Germline V CDR1 and CDR2: ENHRY, SYGVKD. The CDR3: CAISRDSNQPQHF. The CDR3 DNA reads as TGTGCCATCAGTAGAGATAGCAATCAGCCCCAGCATTTT.

The chain is built from TRBV9 and TRBJ2-5; D not resolved. This CDR3 comprises 13 residues. Germline CDR1 is SGDLS and CDR2 is YYNGEE. The ends were cut back, 4 bases at V and 5 bases at J, with 12 bases in the middle. CDR3 bases: TGTGCCAGCAGCCAAACCTCTGTCGAGACCCAGTACTTC. Protein sequence: CASSQTSVETQYF.

The chain has TRBV10-3 and TRBJ2-5, with unresolved D. V was trimmed by 4 bases and J by 4 bases, leaving 7 bases between them. Germline V lookup: CDR1 ENHRY, CDR2 SYGVKD. The length of the CDR3 is 12 residues. The DNA for the CDR3 is TGTGCCATCAGTGCGCTCCGAGAGACCCAGTACTTC. Its protein is CAISALRETQYF.

V is TRBV28 and J is TRBJ1-3; a possible D gene is TRBD1 (5 bases). V dropped 2 bases and J dropped 4 bases, with 12 bases sitting between them. From germline, CDR1 is MDHEN and CDR2 SYDVKM. The CDR3 spans 15 residues. CDR3 sequence reads: CASSLRGRLGNTIYF. The CDR3 nucleotides are TGTGCCAGCAGTTTACGGGGCAGATTGGGAAACACCATATATTTT.

V and J are TRBV9 and TRBJ2-7; D is undetermined. Per the germline V gene, CDR1 is SGDLS and CDR2 is YYNGEE. The CDR3 has 16 amino acids. V lost 0 bases to trimming and J lost 0 bases, with 13 bases between them. CDR3 region: CASSVVYGGNSYEQYF. The CDR3 coding sequence is TGTGCCAGCAGCGTAGTGTACGGTGGTAACTCCTACGAGCAGTACTTC.